These 15 T cell receptor beta chains share one sample of origin, sequenced in a study of PD-1 blockade in classical Hodgkin lymphoma. Some clones are missing from TCRdb's copy, which holds only in-frame ones; the method was immunoSEQ multiplex PCR. The sample lists just over 60,000 clones, about 91% occurring once. In every patient, relapse followed autologous stem cell transplantation, while exposure to brentuximab vedotin differed. The specimen was peripheral blood mononuclear cells (PBMCs), collected at baseline. The receptor set was obtained from a human donor with classical Hodgkin lymphoma.

This rearrangement joins TRBV6-5 to TRBJ2-7, with 9 bases fitting TRBD1. The CDR3 is made up of 14 amino acids. From germline, CDR1 is MNHEY and CDR2 SVGAGI. Trimming took 5 bases from V and 3 from J; bases not matched to a gene: 5. The CDR3 coding sequence is TGTGCCAGCAGTCGGCCGGGACAGGGCTACGAGCAGTACTTC. The encoded protein is CASSRPGQGYEQYF.

The rearrangement links TRBV6-6 to TRBJ2-7; no clear D gene. CDR3 size: 13 residues. Germline CDR1 reads MNHNY; CDR2 reads SVGAGI (reference sequence). Trimming left V 0 bases short and J 5 bases short, with 8 bases between. CDR3 loop: CASSYSSMDEQYF. Here the CDR3 DNA reads TGTGCCAGCAGTTACTCGTCGATGGACGAGCAGTACTTC.

This sequence joins TRBV7-2 and TRBJ2-5; D tentatively reads TRBD1 or TRBD2 (5 bases each). Judging by the DNA end, TRBJ2-7 fits better; the J call may be wrong. CDR1 is SGHTA and CDR2 is FQGNSA in the germline V gene. This CDR3 contains 15 residues. The CDR3 spells CASSFTDSGRYEQYF. CDR3 coding DNA: TGTGCCAGCAGCTTTACCGACTCGGGACGCTACGAGCAGTACTTC.

The chain employs TRBV6-5 and TRBJ1-4, with D perhaps matching TRBD1 (6 bases). V lost 0 bases, J lost 7 bases, and 15 bases lay in between. Germline lookup yields CDR1 MNHEY and CDR2 SVGAGI. The CDR3 extends over 16 amino acids. In DNA form, the CDR3 reads TGTGCCAGCAGTTACTCGGAGAGGGGGGCTAGTGAAAAACTGTTTTTT. It encodes CASSYSERGASEKLFF.

V and J are TRBV4-3 and TRBJ2-1, with 7 bases identical to TRBD2. This CDR3 is built from 16 residues. Looked up from germline, CDR1 is LGHNA and CDR2 is YSLEER. The J segment lost 2 bases and the V segment lost 0 bases, leaving 4 bases of the junction unmatched. Written as DNA, the CDR3 is TGCGCCAGCAGCCAAGATGGGGCGGGGGCCTACAATGAGCAGTTCTTC. Protein: CASSQDGAGAYNEQFF.

The genes are TRBV7-9 and TRBJ1-1; the D is unclear. The CDR3 is made up of 12 amino acids. V was shortened by 5 bases and J by 1 base, with 5 bases between the two germline ends. Germline V gene data show CDR1 as SEHNR and CDR2 as FQNEAQ (reference sequence). CDR3 loop: CASSPENTEAFF. For the CDR3, the DNA is TGTGCCAGCAGCCCAGAGAACACTGAAGCTTTCTTT.

This clone is categorized as medium-sized. The chain has TRBV27 and TRBJ1-5; perhaps TRBD1 as D (6 bases). Germline V gene sequence: CDR1 MNHEY, CDR2 SMNVEV (reference sequence). The CDR3 runs to 15 residues. V was clipped by 3 bases and J by 5 bases, with 14 bases between them. CDR3 nucleotide sequence: TGTGCCAGCAGTTTGGCCGGACAGACCTATCAGCCCCAGCATTTT. Translated: CASSLAGQTYQPQHF.

V gene TRBV10-3 combines with J gene TRBJ2-7; tentative D call: TRBD2 (6 bases). Trimming removed 7 bases from V and 5 bases from J, with 12 bases in between. This CDR3 contains 12 residues. The germline CDR1 and CDR2 sequences are ENHRY and SYGVKD. The CDR3 protein is CAIKRSGDEQYF. The DNA for the CDR3 is TGTGCCATCAAAAGGTCGGGGGACGAGCAGTACTTC.

As for this clone: Other DNA sequences within the sample encode an identical CDR3. The V gene is TRBV19, the J gene TRBJ1-5, with D perhaps TRBD1 (6 bases). The germline V and J ends were trimmed by 3 bases and 4 bases, with 13 bases remaining between them. The CDR3 sequence is 15 residues long. Germline CDR1 and CDR2: LNHDA and SQIVND (reference sequence). DNA for the CDR3: TGTGCCAGTAGTATTTCAGGGGACGGGAATCAGCCCCAGCATTTT. Amino acids: CASSISGDGNQPQHF.

This clone was counted only a few times. V and J are TRBV19 and TRBJ2-4; D unresolved. Germline assignment: CDR1 LNHDA and CDR2 SQIVND (reference sequence). The V end lost 2 bases, the J end lost 0 bases, and 11 bases lay between the germline ends. This CDR3 has 16 amino acids. The CDR3 loop reads CASSIRGVLAKNIQYF. The CDR3 nucleotides are TGTGCCAGTAGTATAAGAGGAGTTCTAGCCAAAAACATTCAGTACTTC.

The chain carries TRBV7-6 and TRBJ2-1; 9 bases line up with TRBD2. Germline V CDR1 and CDR2: SGHVS, FNYEAQ. This CDR3 has 15 amino acids. V lost 1 base and J lost 9; bases outside the gene matches: 7. The CDR3 DNA reads as TGTGCCAGCAGCTTAGGCCTAGCGGGGACGGGTGAGCAGTTCTTC. It yields the protein CASSLGLAGTGEQFF.

V and J are TRBV19 and TRBJ2-7; 9 bases fit TRBD1. Germline values: CDR1 LNHDA, CDR2 SQIVND (reference sequence). The J segment lost 2 bases and the V segment lost 5 bases, leaving 1 base of the junction unmatched. The CDR3 spans 13 residues. CDR3 nucleotide sequence: TGTGCCAGTAGTCGACAGGGGGCCTACGAGCAGTACTTC. Translation: CASSRQGAYEQYF. The full variable domain, its missing parts supplied by reference TRBV19 and TRBJ2-7, is DGGITQSPKYLFRKEGQNVTLSCEQNLNHDAMYWYRQDPGQGLRLIYYSQIVNDFQKGDIAEGYSVSREKKESFPLTVTSAQKNPTAFYLCASSRQGAYEQYFGPGTRLTVT.

This sequence joins TRBV30 and TRBJ1-5; TRBD1 is a possible D gene (5 bases). The CDR3 is 13 residues long. V dropped 3 bases and J dropped 9 bases, with 15 bases sitting between them. The V gene's germline CDR1 is GTSNPN and CDR2 SVGIG (reference sequence). The CDR3 loop is CAWRGAGVGPQHF. The CDR3 bases are TGTGCCTGGAGAGGGGCAGGCGTCGGGCCCCAGCATTTT.

The chain has TRBV6-1 and TRBJ2-7, with D unresolved. Germline V lookup: CDR1 MNHNS, CDR2 SASEGT. Trimming took off 0 bases at V and 6 bases at J, with 9 bases between the two ends. The CDR3 is made up of 13 amino acids. The CDR3: CASSEAGSFEQYF. Written as DNA, the CDR3 is TGTGCCAGCAGTGAAGCAGGCAGCTTCGAGCAGTACTTC.

The chain links TRBV7-2 to TRBJ2-7; 7 nucleotides line up with TRBD1. Germline V lookup: CDR1 SGHTA, CDR2 FQGNSA. This CDR3 is built from 12 residues. V was clipped by 4 bases and J by 4 bases; unmatched bases: 1. CDR3 protein: CASSWDRYEQYF. The CDR3 region has the DNA TGTGCCAGCAGCTGGGACAGATACGAGCAGTACTTC.